The 21 T cell receptor beta chains below come from one sample, sequenced in a study of blood T cell repertoires in COVID-19. Assay: immunoSEQ multiplex PCR; the TCRdb copy retains only in-frame clones and omits some. This sample has 130,000 to 150,000 clones, with 80% to 90% found just once. Material for sequencing was peripheral blood. These receptors came from a human donor with acute or convalescent COVID-19. The donor label of this sample is uncertain.

The chain combines TRBV28 with TRBJ1-5; unclear D gene. The CDR3 runs to 14 residues. V lost 2 bases and J 3 bases, leaving 8 bases between the germline ends. Germline CDR1 is MDHEN and CDR2 is SYDVKM. The CDR3, as DNA: TGTGCCAGCAGTTTACCAGGTTACAATCAGCCCCAGCATTTT. Protein: CASSLPGYNQPQHF.

This chain joins TRBV7-9 and TRBJ1-5; the match to TRBD1 covers 7 bases. The V and J ends lost 5 bases and 3 bases, in that order; junction bases with no gene match: 4. The CDR3 is 14 amino acids. Germline V gives CDR1 SEHNR, CDR2 FQNEAQ (reference sequence). Written as DNA, the CDR3 is TGTGCCAGCAGCGTGGGACAGAACAATCAGCCCCAGCATTTT. Translation gives CASSVGQNNQPQHF.

The genes are TRBV23-1 and TRBJ2-7, with TRBD2 matching over 7 bases. TRBV23-1 is treated as an ORF (open reading frame) with a function not yet certain. Losses at the gene ends were 7 bases for V and 0 bases for J; bases not matched to a gene: 3. This CDR3 is 13 amino acids long. Here the CDR3 reads CASKGGSSYEQYF. In nucleotides, the CDR3 is TGCGCCAGCAAGGGCGGGAGCTCCTACGAGCAGTACTTC.

This clone was recorded once. The chain couples TRBV7-3 to TRBJ2-2; TRBD2 agrees at 15 bases. After removal of 5 bases from V and 5 bases from J, the junction contained 12 bases not matched to a gene. Germline assignment: CDR1 SGHTA and CDR2 FQGTGA. This CDR3 is 19 amino acids long. This CDR3 is CASSLRTSGRASGTGELFF. CDR3 nucleotides: TGTGCCAGCAGCCTACGGACTAGCGGGAGGGCCTCGGGGACCGGGGAGCTGTTTTTT.

The chain couples TRBV20-1 to TRBJ1-1, with no clear D. The CDR3 loop spans 11 amino acids. V was clipped by 0 bases and J by 8 bases, with 7 bases between them. Germline CDR1 reads DFQATT; CDR2 reads SNEGSKA (reference sequence). CDR3 sequence: CSARDLAEAFF. The CDR3 DNA reads TGCAGTGCTAGAGATCTGGCCGAAGCTTTCTTT.

This clone was seen only once. V and J are TRBV29-1 and TRBJ1-3, with 7 bases matching TRBD1. Germline V gene sequence: CDR1 SQVTM, CDR2 ANQGSEA. V lost 0 bases and J lost 1; bases outside the gene matches: 3. The CDR3 loop spans 15 amino acids. The CDR3 region is CSVEDRGLSGNTIYF. DNA for the CDR3: TGCAGCGTTGAAGATAGGGGGCTTTCTGGAAACACCATATATTTT.

This chain uses TRBV24-1 with TRBJ2-3; D is possibly TRBD1 (5 bases). Per the germline V gene, CDR1 is KGHDR and CDR2 is SFDVKD. V was shortened by 3 bases and J by 2 bases, with 11 bases between the two germline ends. The CDR3 runs to 15 residues. The CDR3 bases are TGTGCCACCAGTGATGAGGCCAGGGACACAGATACGCAGTATTTT. It translates to CATSDEARDTDTQYF.

This chain uses TRBV27 with TRBJ2-1, with TRBD1 matching 10 bases. V shed 3 bases and J 3 bases; nucleotides not matched to a gene: 5. Looked up from germline, CDR1 is MNHEY and CDR2 is SMNVEV (reference sequence). This CDR3 has 16 residues. CDR3 sequence: CASSFIRDRGYNEQFF. CDR3 DNA: TGTGCCAGCAGTTTCATCCGGGACAGGGGCTACAATGAGCAGTTCTTC.

The rearrangement links TRBV3-1 (or the pseudogene TRBV3-2) to TRBJ1-6; 10 bases match TRBD1. After removal of 6 bases from V and 7 bases from J, the junction contained 3 bases not matched to a gene. Looked up from germline, CDR1 is LGHDT and CDR2 is YNNKEL (reference sequence). This CDR3 is 14 amino acids long. The CDR3, as DNA: TGTGCCAGCAGGTTGGGACAGGGGAATTCACCCCTCCACTTT. Protein sequence: CASRLGQGNSPLHF.

The rearrangement joins TRBV28 to TRBJ2-1, with 11 bases fitting TRBD1. CDR1 is MDHEN and CDR2 is SYDVKM in the germline V gene. After removal of 4 bases from V and 14 bases from J, the junction contained 16 bases not matched to a gene. The CDR3 covers 16 residues. DNA for the CDR3: TGTGCCAGCAGTTCAACCGGGACAGGGGGTGGGAGGTTGAAGTTCTTC. It yields the protein CASSSTGTGGGRLKFF. Drawing the rest from reference TRBV28 and TRBJ2-1, the complete variable domain is DVKVTQSSRYLVKRTGEKVFLECVQDMDHENMFWYRQDPGLGLRLIYFSYDVKMKEKGDIPEGYSVSREKKERFSLILESASTNQTSMYLCASSSTGTGGGRLKFFGPGTRLTVL.

This clone was seen a single time. This chain uses TRBV28 with TRBJ1-2, with D maybe TRBD1 (5 bases). The V gene's germline CDR1 is MDHEN and CDR2 SYDVKM. The CDR3 contains 14 residues. The ends were cut back, 5 bases at V and 7 bases at J, with 17 bases in the middle. CDR3 bases: TGTGCCAGCAGTGGGGGGATCGTAGTAAGTGGCTACACCTTC. Translated: CASSGGIVVSGYTF.

The chain is built from TRBV20-1 and TRBJ1-1, with D hard to call. This CDR3 is 11 amino acids long. The ends were cut back, 8 bases at V and 10 bases at J, with 17 bases in the middle. Germline lookup yields CDR1 DFQATT and CDR2 SNEGSKA (reference sequence). This CDR3 is CSSQRWEVAFF. CDR3 DNA sequence: TGCAGTAGCCAGAGATGGGAGGTAGCTTTCTTT.

The genes are TRBV12-5 and TRBJ1-5; D remains ambiguous. Per the germline V gene, CDR1 is LGHNT and CDR2 is FRNRAP. The CDR3 consists of 19 residues. The germline V and J ends were trimmed by 2 bases and 0 bases, with 20 bases remaining between them. CDR3 sequence reads: CASGLLPGGGILSNQPQHF. The CDR3 DNA reads TGTGCTAGTGGTTTGTTACCAGGCGGAGGAATTCTTAGCAATCAGCCCCAGCATTTT.

This chain joins TRBV9 and TRBJ2-2, with 12 bases identical to TRBD2. The J segment lost 7 bases and the V segment lost 0 bases, leaving 7 bases of the junction unmatched. The germline CDR1 and CDR2 sequences are SGDLS and YYNGEE. CDR3 size: 17 residues. The CDR3 loop is CASSVGLAGGPFGELFF. For the CDR3, the DNA is TGTGCCAGCAGCGTAGGGCTAGCGGGAGGGCCTTTCGGGGAGCTGTTTTTT.

The V call is TRBV25-1, the J call TRBJ2-1; 11 nucleotides line up with TRBD2. J lost 4 bases, V lost 8 bases, and 4 bases had no gene match. The CDR3 runs to 14 residues. CDR1 MGHDK and CDR2 SYGVNS come from the germline V gene. CDR3 nucleotides: TGTGCCAGCTCCCGACTAGCGGGGTACAATGAGCAGTTCTTC. The encoded protein is CASSRLAGYNEQFF.

This chain uses TRBV5-1 with TRBJ2-7; D remains ambiguous. CDR3 size: 13 residues. The germline V gene encodes CDR1 SGHRS and CDR2 YFSETQ. Trimming took 2 bases from V and 1 from J, leaving 7 bases between them. The CDR3 loop is CASSFGQSYEQYF. DNA for the CDR3: TGCGCCAGCAGCTTTGGGCAGTCCTACGAGCAGTACTTC.

The chain joins TRBV18 to TRBJ2-5, with TRBD2 identical over 10 bases. CDR3 length: 19 amino acids. V lost 1 base to trimming and J lost 7 bases; unmatched junction nucleotides: 18. Germline V gene lookup returns CDR1 KGHSH and CDR2 LQKENI. The CDR3: CASSPRPSGSTPSPGTQYF. CDR3 sequence (DNA): TGTGCCAGCTCACCACGGCCTAGCGGGAGTACCCCCTCCCCCGGGACCCAGTACTTC. Based on the CDR3 plus reference TRBV18 and TRBJ2-5, the full variable domain is NAGVMQNPRHLVRRRGQEARLRCSPMKGHSHVYWYRQLPEEGLKFMVYLQKENIIDESGMPKERFSAEFPKEGPSILRIQQVVRGDSAAYFCASSPRPSGSTPSPGTQYFGPGTRLLVL.

This clone is a singleton in its sample. The chain employs TRBV27 and TRBJ1-6, with a possible D match to TRBD1 (5 bases). Trimming left V 6 bases short and J 5 bases short, with 17 bases between. Germline loops: CDR1 MNHEY, CDR2 SMNVEV (reference sequence). CDR3 length equals 16 residues. The CDR3 is CASRGRGLGDNSPLHF. The DNA for the CDR3 is TGTGCCAGCAGGGGGAGGGGCTTAGGGGATAATTCACCCCTCCACTTT.

The rearrangement uses TRBV21-1 and TRBJ2-7; the table names TRBD2, a call not compared with the DNA. TRBV21-1 counts as a pseudogene. The CDR3 totals 15 residues. CDR3 bases: TGTGCCAGCAGCAGGGCAAGGAGGAAACCCTACGAGCAGTACTTC. It translates to CASSRARRKPYEQYF.

This clone was recorded once. The genes are TRBV19 and TRBJ1-2; D possibly corresponds to TRBD1 (5 bases). V was pared by 3 bases and J by 10 bases, with 15 bases between. There are 13 residues in the CDR3. Germline assignment: CDR1 LNHDA and CDR2 SQIVND (reference sequence). CDR3 amino acids: CASSIGQGGVYTF. The CDR3 nucleotides read TGTGCCAGTAGTATCGGGCAGGGCGGGGTCTACACCTTC.

V gene TRBV9 combines with J gene TRBJ2-3, with D perhaps matching TRBD2 (5 bases). V was shortened by 4 bases and J by 2 bases, with 17 bases between the two germline ends. The germline V gene encodes CDR1 SGDLS and CDR2 YYNGEE. The CDR3 is made up of 16 amino acids. DNA of the CDR3: TGTGCCAGCAGCCCCGAAATGGACTGGATCACAGATACGCAGTATTTT. Its translation is CASSPEMDWITDTQYF.